The source of this TCR beta chain is a study of shared clonotypes between healthy human individuals. Germline CDR1 is SGHNT and CDR2 is YENEEA. V was cut by 3 bases and J by 2 bases, with 6 bases left in between. This CDR3 comprises 13 residues. Donors were healthy HIV-negative adults without recent acute infections or vaccinations. The protocol was immunoSEQ multiplex PCR, while the TCRdb copy is restricted to in-frame clones and leaves out a portion. Here the sample spans about 1 million clones, about 74% being singletons. Broader study findings: The study's rarefaction showed incomplete sorted-subset sequencing despite large depth.

Notes on this clone: Its cognate antigen is unknown.

This TCR was recovered from a man between 18 and 35 years old in good health. The sample comprised memory CD4+ T cells sorted from blood. As for subset: CD45RA-negative fraction. The chain employs TRBV11-3 and TRBJ2-3, with a tentative D call TRBD2 (5 bases). CDR3 sequence reads: CASSLRDTDTQYF. In nucleotides, the CDR3 is TGTGCCAGCAGCTTGAGGGACACAGATACGCAGTATTTT.